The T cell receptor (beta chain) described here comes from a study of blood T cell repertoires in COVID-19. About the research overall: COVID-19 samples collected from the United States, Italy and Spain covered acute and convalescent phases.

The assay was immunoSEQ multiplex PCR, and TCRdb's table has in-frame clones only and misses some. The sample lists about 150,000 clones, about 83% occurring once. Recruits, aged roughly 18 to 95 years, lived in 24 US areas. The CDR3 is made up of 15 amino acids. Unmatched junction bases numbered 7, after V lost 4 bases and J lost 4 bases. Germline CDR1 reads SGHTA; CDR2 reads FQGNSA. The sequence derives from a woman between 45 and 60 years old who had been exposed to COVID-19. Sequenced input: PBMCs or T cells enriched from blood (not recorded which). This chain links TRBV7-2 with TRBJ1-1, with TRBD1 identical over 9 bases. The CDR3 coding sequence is TGTGCCAGCAGCTATCGGACAGGGGCGAGCACTGAAGCTTTCTTT. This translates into CASSYRTGASTEAFF.